This T cell receptor beta chain came from a study of T cell responses to AZD1222 COVID-19 vaccine. TCRdb's copy holds only in-frame clones and misses some; the assay was immunoSEQ multiplex PCR. The sample records 150,000 to 250,000 clones, approximately 89% being singletons. Germline V gives CDR1 LGHNT, CDR2 FRNRAP. Deletions cut 2 bases from V and 5 bases from J, with 15 bases between. This CDR3 is built from 16 residues. The chain is built from TRBV12-5 and TRBJ1-4; no reliable D call. The TCR comes from an adult who received the AZD1222 COVID-19 vaccine. Sample: peripheral blood, taken 28 days after the second AZD1222 dose. The DNA for the CDR3 is TGTGCTAGTGGTTTGCCCCGGACGGATCCGAATGAAAAACTGTTTTTT. This gives the protein CASGLPRTDPNEKLFF.